Following are 11 T cell receptor beta chains from one sample sequenced in a study of T-cell reconstitution after alpha-beta-depleted transplantation in children. Construction of the TCRbeta library involved unique molecular identifiers. MiXCR, run by TCRdb on the PCR reads, gives a single entry per CDR3 protein. The profile shows around 370,000 distinct CDR3 sequences, approximately 10% of them singletons. The sample in question was PBMCs from the stem cell graft donor, obtained from the stem cell graft. The receptor source for this set is a human donor who donated a stem cell graft to a child with acute lymphoblastic leukemia.

This clonotype was recorded at least ten times. The chain is built from TRBV29-1 and TRBJ2-1; maybe TRBD2 (7 bases). The CDR3 sequence is 16 residues long. V was pared by 3 bases and J by 0 bases, with 15 bases between. Germline-derived CDR1 and CDR2 are SQVTM and ANQGSEA. The CDR3 spells CSVEKIGGGSYNEQFF. CDR3 nucleotides: TGCAGCGTTGAGAAGATAGGGGGGGGCTCCTACAATGAGCAGTTCTTC.

This clonotype was observed a few times. The chain recombines TRBV5-1 with TRBJ2-1; possibly TRBD2 for D (6 bases). CDR3 length: 15 amino acids. Germline V gene sequence: CDR1 SGHRS, CDR2 YFSETQ. Trimming cost V 4 bases and J 2 bases, with 13 bases left between them. The CDR3, as DNA: TGCGCCAGCAGCCCGGGACTCCCTACCTACAATGAGCAGTTCTTC. Protein: CASSPGLPTYNEQFF.

The CDR3 coding sequence is TGTGCCAGCAGCCGGGGAGGACAGGGTGATTCACCCCTCCACTTT. Translated, it gives CASSRGGQGDSPLHF. V gene TRBV7-9 combines with J gene TRBJ1-6; TRBD1 matches at 8 bases. The V and J ends lost 5 bases and 8 bases, in that order; junction bases with no gene match: 8. Germline V gene sequence: CDR1 SEHNR, CDR2 FQNEAQ (reference sequence). The CDR3 totals 15 residues.

The chain uses TRBV12-3 or TRBV12-4 and TRBJ2-5, with D maybe TRBD1 (5 bases). Trimming removed 0 bases from V and 9 bases from J, with 5 bases in between. The CDR3 length is 11 residues. The CDR3 here is CASSLAGAQYF. Here the CDR3 DNA reads TGTGCCAGCAGTTTAGCAGGGGCCCAGTACTTC.

There are a few counts of this clonotype. The chain joins TRBV24-1 to TRBJ1-5; a weak D match, TRBD1 (6 bases). Trimming shortened V by 4 bases and J by 4 bases, and 10 bases separated the two germline ends. The CDR3 sequence is 14 residues long. Germline values: CDR1 KGHDR, CDR2 SFDVKD. The CDR3 loop reads CATSETTGNQPQHF. DNA for the CDR3: TGTGCCACCAGTGAGACTACAGGGAATCAGCCCCAGCATTTT.

This chain connects TRBV14 to TRBJ2-5; 11 nucleotides agree with TRBD1. V dropped 3 bases and J dropped 7; count of bases not matched to a gene: 7. Germline CDR1 is SGHDN and CDR2 is FVKESK. There are 15 residues in the CDR3. This CDR3 reads CASSHRTGGRGTQYF. DNA of the CDR3: TGTGCCAGCAGCCATCGGACAGGGGGCCGGGGGACCCAGTACTTC.

This clonotype appeared a few times. The V and J genes are TRBV4-3 and TRBJ2-2; D is undetermined. Between the trimmed V and J ends, which lost 7 bases and 0 bases, there was a span of 12 bases. Germline V gives CDR1 LGHNA, CDR2 YSLEER. The length of the CDR3 is 15 residues. The CDR3 DNA is TGCGCCAGCACCGCGGAACGGTCGAACACCGGGGAGCTGTTTTTT. Its protein is CASTAERSNTGELFF.

This clonotype was detected a few times. The rearrangement joins TRBV11-2 to TRBJ2-1; TRBD1 is a possible D gene (5 bases). Trimming took off 1 base at V and 8 bases at J, with 18 bases between the two ends. From germline, CDR1 is SGHAT and CDR2 FQNNGV. The CDR3 extends over 16 amino acids. CDR3 sequence reads: CASSLVGLLPRHEQFF. CDR3 nucleotide sequence: TGTGCCAGCAGCTTAGTGGGGCTTTTGCCCCGCCATGAGCAGTTCTTC.

This rearrangement joins TRBV5-1 to TRBJ2-1; TRBD2 aligns across 11 bases. Per the germline V gene, CDR1 is SGHRS and CDR2 is YFSETQ. V was clipped by 0 bases and J by 8 bases; unmatched bases: 7. The CDR3 loop spans 16 amino acids. The chain's CDR3 is CASSLAATSGNDEQFF. The CDR3 bases are TGCGCCAGCAGCTTGGCGGCGACTAGCGGGAACGATGAGCAGTTCTTC.

The sample holds many counts of this clonotype. The V call is TRBV7-9, the J call TRBJ2-3; 12 positions agree with TRBD1. V lost 5 bases and J lost 6; bases outside the gene matches: 6. The CDR3 is made up of 15 amino acids. Germline V gene sequence: CDR1 SEHNR, CDR2 FQNEAQ (reference sequence). For the CDR3, the DNA is TGTGCCAGCAGCCCCGGGACAGGGGGCCGGGATACGCAGTATTTT. Translation: CASSPGTGGRDTQYF.

This chain uses TRBV18 with TRBJ2-4; D gene uncertain. CDR3 length: 16 amino acids. V was shortened by 0 bases and J by 0 bases, with 9 bases between the two germline ends. Germline V gene sequence: CDR1 KGHSH, CDR2 LQKENI. This CDR3 is CASSPPKVLAKNIQYF. The CDR3, as DNA: TGTGCCAGCTCACCACCGAAGGTGTTAGCCAAAAACATTCAGTACTTC.